This T cell receptor beta chain was identified during a study of blood T cell repertoires in COVID-19. Across the whole study: In each case, the material was cDNA or gDNA derived from T cells, B-cell-depleted T cells, or PBMCs.

Data came from immunoSEQ multiplex PCR; TCRdb stores just in-frame clones and leaves some out. Counted here are some 260,000 clones, approximately 89% occurring once; the ten biggest clones make up roughly 6.7%. There are 15 residues in the CDR3. V was clipped by 1 base and J by 0 bases, with 9 bases between them. CDR1 and CDR2 from the germline V gene are MNHNS and SASEGT. The sample taken for sequencing was peripheral blood. The receptor was derived from a woman aged 25 to 45 with COVID-19, enrolled during active disease. V is TRBV6-1 and J is TRBJ2-5; D gene unclear. The CDR3 loop is CASSEVAGHQETQYF. In nucleotides, the CDR3 is TGTGCCAGCAGTGAAGTGGCTGGCCACCAAGAGACCCAGTACTTC.